What follows are 22 T cell receptor beta chains derived from one specimen sequenced in a study of T cell responses to AZD1222 COVID-19 vaccine. Sequencing was performed with immunoSEQ multiplex PCR; in TCRdb, only in-frame clones are kept and a portion is missing. The table shows 150,000 or so clones, with approximately 91% occurring only once. The sample was peripheral blood, taken 28 days after the second AZD1222 dose. The receptors shown here come from an adult who received the AZD1222 COVID-19 vaccine.

The gene calls are TRBV10-3 and TRBJ2-2, with D maybe TRBD1 (6 bases). CDR1 is ENHRY and CDR2 is SYGVKD in the germline V gene. CDR3 length equals 15 residues. The V and J ends lost 6 bases and 0 bases respectively, with 11 bases between them. In DNA form, the CDR3 reads TGTGCCATCAGCCTCCAGGGGTCGAACACCGGGGAGCTGTTTTTT. As protein: CAISLQGSNTGELFF.

This sequence joins TRBV7-6 and TRBJ1-5; 10 bases align to TRBD1. V lost 4 bases and J lost 7; bases outside the gene matches: 10. Germline V lookup: CDR1 SGHVS, CDR2 FNYEAQ. This CDR3 spans 16 amino acids. In nucleotides, the CDR3 is TGTGCCAGCAGCTCGCGACAGGGGGCGTGGAGACAGCCCCAGCATTTT. Protein product: CASSSRQGAWRQPQHF.

This sequence joins TRBV14 and TRBJ2-7; D possibly corresponds to TRBD2 (6 bases). This CDR3 has 13 amino acids. Germline V gives CDR1 SGHDN, CDR2 FVKESK. V was shortened by 4 bases and J by 7 bases, with 14 bases between the two germline ends. CDR3 nucleotide sequence: TGTGCCAGCAGCCCCACTAGCCTGGGGGAGCAGTACTTC. Residues: CASSPTSLGEQYF.

The genes are TRBV4-1 and TRBJ1-3; D unclear. This CDR3 contains 13 residues. Germline values: CDR1 MGHRA, CDR2 YSYEKL. Trimming took 9 bases from V and 5 from J, leaving 14 bases between them. Here the CDR3 reads CASSDGLRNTIYF. For the CDR3, the DNA is TGCGCCAGTTCGGACGGACTTAGAAACACCATATATTTT.

This clone was recorded only once. This rearrangement joins TRBV9 to TRBJ2-2; no reliable D call. With 4 bases removed from V and 6 bases from J, the gap between germline ends came to 10 bases. Germline V CDR1 and CDR2: SGDLS, YYNGEE. This CDR3 has 13 amino acids. The CDR3 DNA sequence: TGTGCCAGCAGCCCCTCCGGTTCCGGGGAGCTGTTTTTT. It yields the protein CASSPSGSGELFF.

The rearrangement joins TRBV14 to TRBJ2-2; tentatively, D is TRBD2 (5 bases). The germline V and J ends were trimmed by 1 base and 1 base, with 13 bases remaining between them. The CDR3 has 17 residues. Germline CDR1 SGHDN, CDR2 FVKESK. CDR3 sequence: CASSQVRGLMNTGELFF. CDR3 in DNA: TGTGCCAGCAGCCAAGTTCGCGGGCTCATGAACACCGGGGAGCTGTTTTTT. Full variable domain (missing parts from reference TRBV14 and TRBJ2-2): EAGVTQFPSHSVIEKGQTVTLRCDPISGHDNLYWYRRVMGKEIKFLLHFVKESKQDESGMPNNRFLAERTGGTYSTLKVQPAELEDSGVYFCASSQVRGLMNTGELFFGEGSRLTVL.

The chain uses TRBV16 and TRBJ2-4, with 15 bases fitting TRBD2. Germline CDR1 reads KGHSY; CDR2 reads FQNENV. V lost 0 bases to trimming and J lost 0 bases; unmatched junction nucleotides: 3. CDR3 size: 19 residues. CDR3: CASSQSRTSGGAAKNIQYF. DNA for the CDR3: TGTGCCAGCAGCCAATCCAGGACTAGCGGGGGGGCAGCCAAAAACATTCAGTACTTC.

CDR3 sequence (DNA): TGTGCCAGTAGTCGGGACAGGTGGGACACTGAAGCTTTCTTT. It encodes CASSRDRWDTEAFF. V usage is TRBV19 and J usage is TRBJ1-1; 8 positions agree with TRBD1. The junction had 5 bases not matched to a gene; V was cut back by 5 bases and J by 3 bases. The CDR3 runs to 14 residues. Germline values: CDR1 LNHDA, CDR2 SQIVND (reference sequence). The variable domain in full, completed from reference TRBV19 and TRBJ1-1, reads DGGITQSPKYLFRKEGQNVTLSCEQNLNHDAMYWYRQDPGQGLRLIYYSQIVNDFQKGDIAEGYSVSREKKESFPLTVTSAQKNPTAFYLCASSRDRWDTEAFFGQGTRLTVV.

The chain uses TRBV6-5 and TRBJ1-1; 7 bases map to TRBD1. With 5 bases clipped from V and 7 bases from J, the junction kept 10 bases outside the gene matches. The CDR3 contains 14 residues. CDR1 and CDR2 from the germline V gene are MNHEY and SVGAGI. CDR3 nucleotide sequence: TGTGCCAGCAGTCTACCGGGACAGCTCTATGAAGCTTTCTTT. Translation gives CASSLPGQLYEAFF.

The J gene is TRBJ1-2, the V gene TRBV6-1; a weak D match, TRBD1 (5 bases). The CDR3 covers 15 residues. Trimming left V 3 bases short and J 4 bases short, with 15 bases between. Per the germline V gene, CDR1 is MNHNS and CDR2 is SASEGT. CDR3 amino acids: CASSDRTSLRYGYTF. The DNA for the CDR3 is TGTGCCAGCAGTGATAGGACAAGCCTCCGCTATGGCTACACCTTC.

The chain is built from TRBV24-1 and TRBJ2-7, with unresolved D. CDR3 length: 11 amino acids. The V end lost 0 bases, the J end lost 6 bases, and 2 bases lay between the germline ends. In germline, CDR1 is KGHDR, CDR2 SFDVKD. The CDR3 is CATSDLFEQYF. The CDR3 DNA reads as TGTGCCACCAGTGATTTGTTCGAGCAGTACTTC.

This clone was detected once. V gene TRBV7-2 combines with J gene TRBJ2-1, with 11 bases that match TRBD2. Looked up from germline, CDR1 is SGHTA and CDR2 is FQGNSA. The CDR3 runs 14 residues. The V gene end was trimmed by 5 bases and the J gene end by 9 bases; junction bases not matched to a gene: 6. This CDR3 is CASSRSGGALEQFF. The DNA of the CDR3 is TGTGCCAGCAGCCGTAGCGGGGGGGCCCTTGAGCAGTTCTTC.

V and J are TRBV30 and TRBJ1-5, with a weak D call TRBD1 (6 bases). Trimming stripped 1 base from V and 3 bases from J, with 10 bases between. Per germline, CDR1 GTSNPN and CDR2 SVGIG (reference sequence). CDR3 length: 14 amino acids. The CDR3 region is CAWSGGQNNQPQHF. The CDR3 DNA reads as TGTGCCTGGAGTGGGGGACAAAACAATCAGCCCCAGCATTTT.

This chain links TRBV7-8 with TRBJ2-3, with D uncertain. The V end lost 0 bases, the J end lost 4 bases, and 5 bases lay between the germline ends. This CDR3 comprises 13 residues. From germline, CDR1 is SGHVS and CDR2 FQNEAQ. The CDR3 DNA is TGTGCCAGCAGCTTAGCGCGGTCAGATACGCAGTATTTT. Translating it yields CASSLARSDTQYF.

The chain carries TRBV19 and TRBJ1-2; D perhaps matches TRBD1 (6 bases). The V end lost 3 bases, the J end lost 1 base, and 9 bases lay between the germline ends. Germline V gene lookup returns CDR1 LNHDA and CDR2 SQIVND (reference sequence). This CDR3 is built from 14 residues. CDR3 bases: TGTGCCAGTAGTATTGGACAGAATAACTATGGCTACACCTTC. Translation: CASSIGQNNYGYTF.

This clone was recorded only once. V is TRBV18 and J is TRBJ1-6; TRBD1 aligns across 11 bases. Trimming removed 3 bases from V and 9 bases from J; junction bases left unmatched: 1. Germline values: CDR1 KGHSH, CDR2 LQKENI. The CDR3 runs 14 residues. CDR3 in amino acids: CASSPGTGGSPLHF. Written as DNA, the CDR3 is TGTGCCAGCTCACCGGGGACAGGGGGTTCACCCCTCCACTTT.

This chain uses TRBV6-1 with TRBJ1-1; perhaps TRBD1 as D (5 bases). Deletions cut 1 base from V and 5 bases from J, with 20 bases between. Germline CDR1 is MNHNS and CDR2 is SASEGT. The CDR3 is 17 residues long. The DNA of the CDR3 is TGTGCCAGCAGTGAAGTGGCAGGGAGATCTACGCGTACTGAAGCTTTCTTT. Its protein product is CASSEVAGRSTRTEAFF.

The genes are TRBV7-2 and TRBJ1-1; 7 bases map to TRBD1. The CDR3 totals 13 residues. Germline CDR1 SGHTA, CDR2 FQGNSA. The V and J ends lost 5 bases and 7 bases, in that order; junction bases with no gene match: 7. This chain's CDR3 is CASSPDREGEAFF. For the CDR3, the DNA is TGTGCCAGCAGCCCCGACAGGGAGGGTGAAGCTTTCTTT.

The V call is TRBV19, the J call TRBJ2-7, with D tentatively TRBD1 (5 bases). CDR1 is LNHDA and CDR2 is SQIVND in the germline V gene (reference sequence). V was pared by 3 bases and J by 4 bases, with 13 bases between. The CDR3 covers 14 residues. The DNA of the CDR3 is TGTGCCAGTAGTATCGCCAGGGTGCCGTACGAGCAGTACTTC. Protein sequence: CASSIARVPYEQYF.

Written as DNA, the CDR3 is TGTGCCAGCAGGGCACGGGGGGGAACAGATACGCAGTATTTT. It codes for CASRARGGTDTQYF. V is TRBV6-5 and J is TRBJ2-3; 8 bases align to TRBD2. V was clipped by 6 bases and J by 3 bases; unmatched bases: 5. CDR1 is MNHEY and CDR2 is SVGAGI in the germline V gene. The CDR3 loop spans 14 amino acids.

The chain has TRBV6-6 and TRBJ1-5; unclear D gene. Trimming shortened V by 8 bases and J by 5 bases, and 16 bases separated the two germline ends. Germline CDR1 and CDR2: MNHNY and SVGAGI (reference sequence). The CDR3 runs 14 residues. CDR3 protein: CASSTPLGDQPQHF. CDR3 coding DNA: TGTGCCAGCTCGACCCCCCTGGGAGATCAGCCCCAGCATTTT.

This chain joins TRBV30 and TRBJ2-3; 12 bases match TRBD2. CDR3 length: 17 residues. Germline values: CDR1 GTSNPN, CDR2 SVGIG (reference sequence). V was pared by 3 bases and J by 0 bases, with 7 bases of the junction left unmatched. The CDR3 bases are TGTGCCTGGAGCCCACTAGCGGGGGGCCCTAGCACAGATACGCAGTATTTT. This codes for CAWSPLAGGPSTDTQYF.